This paragraph reports one T cell receptor (beta chain). Its antigen remains unidentified. This entry comes from a study of cytomegalovirus exposure and HLA in healthy donors. Study observations and caveats: Specificity of a few CMV-associated chains for CMV antigens was verified in vitro. Per a prior analysis, the majority of TCR beta V segments were productive roughly 90% or roughly 30% of the time. In all likelihood, a cluster of highly shared sequence variants was a sequencing artifact. Upon later analysis, HLA-associated TCR beta chains proved more clonally expanded than other, equally common chains.

Germline V gene sequence: CDR1 MDHEN, CDR2 SYDVKM. The length of the CDR3 is 15 residues. The germline V and J ends were trimmed by 1 base and 3 bases, with 10 bases remaining between them. Primers for the PCR totalled 60 Vbeta and 13 Jbeta. The table came from immunoSEQ multiplex PCR; TCRdb's copy has only in-frame clones and leaves some out. The sample gives around 100,000 clones, around 83% of which show up once; 0.9% to 1.5% is in the top ten. This TCR came from a woman younger than 35 in good health and CMV-seronegative. The chain employs TRBV28 and TRBJ2-1; D call uncertain. Sequencing was done on a sample of PBMCs. CDR3 residues: CASSLSPTHYNEQFF. In DNA, the CDR3 is TGTGCCAGCAGTTTATCCCCCACACACTACAATGAGCAGTTCTTC.